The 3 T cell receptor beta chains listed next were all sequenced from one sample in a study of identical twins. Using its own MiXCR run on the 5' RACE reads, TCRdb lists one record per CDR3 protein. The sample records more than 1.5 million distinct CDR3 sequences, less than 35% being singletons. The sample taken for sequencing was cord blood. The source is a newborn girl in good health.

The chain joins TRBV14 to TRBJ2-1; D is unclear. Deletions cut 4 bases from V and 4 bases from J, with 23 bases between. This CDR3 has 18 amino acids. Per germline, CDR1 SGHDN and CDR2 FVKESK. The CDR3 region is CASSPTAATAYVYNEQFF. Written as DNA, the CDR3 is TGTGCCAGCAGCCCAACCGCGGCGACCGCTTACGTGTACAATGAGCAGTTCTTC.

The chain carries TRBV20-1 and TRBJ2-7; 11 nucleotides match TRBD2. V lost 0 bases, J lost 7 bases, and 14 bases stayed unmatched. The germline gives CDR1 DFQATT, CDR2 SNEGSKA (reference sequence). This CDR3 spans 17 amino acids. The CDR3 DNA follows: TGCAGTGCTAGAGACTTTACCCGTACTAGCGGGAGTAATGAGCAGTACTTC. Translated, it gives CSARDFTRTSGSNEQYF.

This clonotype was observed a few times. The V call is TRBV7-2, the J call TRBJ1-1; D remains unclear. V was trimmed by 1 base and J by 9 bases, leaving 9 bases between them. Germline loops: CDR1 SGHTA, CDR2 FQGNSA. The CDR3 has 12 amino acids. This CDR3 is CASSLVRNQAFF. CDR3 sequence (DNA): TGTGCCAGCAGCTTAGTTAGGAACCAAGCTTTCTTT.